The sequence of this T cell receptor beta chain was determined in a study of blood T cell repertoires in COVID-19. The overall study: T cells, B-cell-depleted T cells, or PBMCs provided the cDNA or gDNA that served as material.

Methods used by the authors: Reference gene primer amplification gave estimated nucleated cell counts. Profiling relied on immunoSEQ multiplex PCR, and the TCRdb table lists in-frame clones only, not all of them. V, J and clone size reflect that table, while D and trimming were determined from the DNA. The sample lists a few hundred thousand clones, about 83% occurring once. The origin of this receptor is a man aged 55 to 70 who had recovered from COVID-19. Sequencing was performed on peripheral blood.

This chain's CDR3 is CSVESGGGQPQHF. The CDR3 region has the DNA TGCAGCGTTGAGTCAGGGGGCGGCCAGCCCCAGCATTTT. The chain is built from TRBV29-1 and TRBJ1-5; 8 bases agree with TRBD1. The junction had 5 bases not matched to a gene; V was cut back by 3 bases and J by 7 bases. The CDR3 spans 13 residues. Germline V CDR1 and CDR2: SQVTM, ANQGSEA.